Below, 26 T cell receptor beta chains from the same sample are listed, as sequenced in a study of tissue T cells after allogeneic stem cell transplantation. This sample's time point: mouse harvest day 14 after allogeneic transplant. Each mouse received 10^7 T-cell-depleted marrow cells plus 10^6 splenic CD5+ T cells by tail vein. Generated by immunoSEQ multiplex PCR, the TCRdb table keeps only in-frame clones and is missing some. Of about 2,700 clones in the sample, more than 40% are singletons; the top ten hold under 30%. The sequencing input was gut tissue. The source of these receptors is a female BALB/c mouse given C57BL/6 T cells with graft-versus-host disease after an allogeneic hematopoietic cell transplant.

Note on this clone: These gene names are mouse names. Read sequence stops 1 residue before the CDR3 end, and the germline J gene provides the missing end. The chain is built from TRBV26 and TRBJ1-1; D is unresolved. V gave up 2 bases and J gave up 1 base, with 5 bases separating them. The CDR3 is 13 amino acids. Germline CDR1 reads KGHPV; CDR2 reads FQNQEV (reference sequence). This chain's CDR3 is CASSLSVNTEVFF. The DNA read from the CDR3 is TGTGCCAGCAGTCTGAGTGTGAACACAGAAGTCTTC.

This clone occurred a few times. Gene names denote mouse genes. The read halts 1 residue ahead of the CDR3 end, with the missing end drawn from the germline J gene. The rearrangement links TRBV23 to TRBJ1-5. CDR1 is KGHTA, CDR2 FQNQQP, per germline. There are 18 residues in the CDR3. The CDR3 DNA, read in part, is TGCTCCAGCAGTCAATCGAGGGCGGCGAGCTATAACAACCAGGCTCCGCTT. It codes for CSSSQSRAASYNNQAPL. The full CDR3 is CSSSQSRAASYNNQAPLF.

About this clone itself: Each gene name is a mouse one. The sequenced part of the CDR3 DNA is TGTGCCAGCAGCCAAGAGCGGGGAAACACCTTGTAC. This translates into CASSQERGNTLY. The full CDR3 sequence reads CASSQERGNTLYF. This chain links TRBV2 with TRBJ2-4; D gene unclear. The read ends 1 residue shy of where the CDR3 ends; the end is completed using the germline J gene. V shed 0 bases and J shed 5 bases, with 6 bases lying between them. The V gene's germline CDR1 is LGHNA and CDR2 YSYQKL. The CDR3 has 13 amino acids.

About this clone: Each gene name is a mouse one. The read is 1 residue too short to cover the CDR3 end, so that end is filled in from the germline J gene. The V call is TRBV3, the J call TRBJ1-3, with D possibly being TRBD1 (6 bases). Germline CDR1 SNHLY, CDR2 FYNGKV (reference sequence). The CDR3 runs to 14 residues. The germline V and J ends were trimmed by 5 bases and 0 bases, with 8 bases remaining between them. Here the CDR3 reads CASSTQGSGNTLYF. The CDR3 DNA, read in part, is TGTGCCAGCAGCACACAGGGTTCTGGAAATACGCTCTAT.

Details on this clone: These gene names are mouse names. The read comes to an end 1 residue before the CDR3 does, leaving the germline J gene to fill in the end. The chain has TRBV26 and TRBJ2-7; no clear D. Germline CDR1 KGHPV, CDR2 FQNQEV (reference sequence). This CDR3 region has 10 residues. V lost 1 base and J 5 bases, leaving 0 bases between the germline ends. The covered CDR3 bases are TGTGCCAGCAGTCTGTATGAACAGTAC. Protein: CASSLYEQY. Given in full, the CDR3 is CASSLYEQYF.

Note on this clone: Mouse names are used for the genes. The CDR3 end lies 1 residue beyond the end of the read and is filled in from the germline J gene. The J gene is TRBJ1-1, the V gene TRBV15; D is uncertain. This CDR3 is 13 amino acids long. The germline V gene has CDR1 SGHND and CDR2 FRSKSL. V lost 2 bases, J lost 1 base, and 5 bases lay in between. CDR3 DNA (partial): TGTGCCAGCAGTTTACAGGTAAACACAGAAGTCTTC. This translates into CASSLQVNTEVF. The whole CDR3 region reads CASSLQVNTEVFF.

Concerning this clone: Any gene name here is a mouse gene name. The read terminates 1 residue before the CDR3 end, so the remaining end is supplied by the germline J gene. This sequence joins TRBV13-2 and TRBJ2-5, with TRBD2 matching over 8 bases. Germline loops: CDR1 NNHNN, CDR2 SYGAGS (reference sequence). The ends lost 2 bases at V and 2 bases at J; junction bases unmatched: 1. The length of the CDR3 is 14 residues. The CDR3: CASGEWGGQDTQYF. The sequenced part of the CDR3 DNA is TGTGCCAGCGGTGAATGGGGGGGCCAAGACACCCAGTAC.

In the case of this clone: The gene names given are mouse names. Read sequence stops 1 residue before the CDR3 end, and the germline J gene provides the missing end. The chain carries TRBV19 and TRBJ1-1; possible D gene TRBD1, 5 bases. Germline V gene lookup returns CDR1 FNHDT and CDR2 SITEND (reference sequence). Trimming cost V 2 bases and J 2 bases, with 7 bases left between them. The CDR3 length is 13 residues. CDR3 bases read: TGTGCCAGCAGTATTAGGGACAACACAGAAGTCTTC. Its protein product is CASSIRDNTEVF. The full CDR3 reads CASSIRDNTEVFF.

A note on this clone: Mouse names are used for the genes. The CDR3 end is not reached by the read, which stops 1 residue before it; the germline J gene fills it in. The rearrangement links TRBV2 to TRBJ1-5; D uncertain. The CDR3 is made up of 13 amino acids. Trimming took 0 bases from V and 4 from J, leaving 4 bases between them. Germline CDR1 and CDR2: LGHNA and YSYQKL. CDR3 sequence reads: CASSQDPNQAPLF. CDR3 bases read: TGTGCCAGCAGCCAAGACCCTAACCAGGCTCCGCTT.

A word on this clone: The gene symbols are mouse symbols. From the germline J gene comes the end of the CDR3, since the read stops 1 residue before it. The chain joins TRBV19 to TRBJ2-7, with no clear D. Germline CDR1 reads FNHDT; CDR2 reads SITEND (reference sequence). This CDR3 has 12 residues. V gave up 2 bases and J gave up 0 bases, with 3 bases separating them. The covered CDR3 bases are TGTGCCAGCAGTATCAGCTCCTATGAACAGTAC. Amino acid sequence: CASSISSYEQY. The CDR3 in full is CASSISSYEQYF. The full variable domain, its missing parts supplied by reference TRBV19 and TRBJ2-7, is GGIITQTPKFLIGQEGQKLTLKCQQNFNHDTMYWYRQDSGKGLRLIYYSITENDLQKGDLSEGYDASREKKSSFSLTVTSAQKNEMAVFLCASSISSYEQYFGPGTRLTVL.

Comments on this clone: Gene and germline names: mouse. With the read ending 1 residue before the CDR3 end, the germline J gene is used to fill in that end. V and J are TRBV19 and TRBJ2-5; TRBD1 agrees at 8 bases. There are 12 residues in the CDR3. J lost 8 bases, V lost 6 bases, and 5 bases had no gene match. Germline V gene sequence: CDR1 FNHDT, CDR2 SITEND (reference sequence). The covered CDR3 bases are TGTGCCAGCACCGACAGGGGTGGCACCCAGTAC. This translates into CASTDRGGTQY. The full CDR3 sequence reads CASTDRGGTQYF.

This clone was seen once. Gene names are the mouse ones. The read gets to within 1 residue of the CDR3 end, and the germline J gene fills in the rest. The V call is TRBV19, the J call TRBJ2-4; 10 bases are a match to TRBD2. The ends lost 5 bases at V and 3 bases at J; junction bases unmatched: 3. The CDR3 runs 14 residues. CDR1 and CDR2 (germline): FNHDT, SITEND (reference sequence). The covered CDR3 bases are TGTGCCAGCAGCGGACTGGGGGTCCAAAACACCTTGTAC. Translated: CASSGLGVQNTLY. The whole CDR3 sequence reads CASSGLGVQNTLYF.

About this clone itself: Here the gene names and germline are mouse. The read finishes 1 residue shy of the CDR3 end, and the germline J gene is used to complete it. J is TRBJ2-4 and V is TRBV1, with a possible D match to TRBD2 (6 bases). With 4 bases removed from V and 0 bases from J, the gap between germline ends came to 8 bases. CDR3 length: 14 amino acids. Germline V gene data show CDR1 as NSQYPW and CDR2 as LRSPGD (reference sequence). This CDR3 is CTCSGDSSQNTLYF. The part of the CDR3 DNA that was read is TGCACCTGCAGTGGGGACTCTAGTCAAAACACCTTGTAC. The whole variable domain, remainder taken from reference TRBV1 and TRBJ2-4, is VTLLEQNPRWRLVPRGQAVNLRCILKNSQYPWMSWYQQDLQKQLQWLFTLRSPGDKEVKSLPGADYLATRVTDTELRLQVANMSQGRTLYCTCSGDSSQNTLYFGAGTRLSVL.

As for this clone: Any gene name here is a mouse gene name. The part of the CDR3 DNA that was read is TGTGCCAGCTCTCTCAACAGTGCAGAAACGCTGTAT. As protein: CASSLNSAETLY. The complete CDR3 sequence is CASSLNSAETLYF. The genes are TRBV12-1 and TRBJ2-3; D is unresolved. The DNA ends 1 residue before the CDR3 does, and the rest of the CDR3 is filled in from the germline J gene. The CDR3 has 13 amino acids. From germline, CDR1 is SGHSN and CDR2 HYEKVE. V was pared by 0 bases and J by 0 bases, with 3 bases between.

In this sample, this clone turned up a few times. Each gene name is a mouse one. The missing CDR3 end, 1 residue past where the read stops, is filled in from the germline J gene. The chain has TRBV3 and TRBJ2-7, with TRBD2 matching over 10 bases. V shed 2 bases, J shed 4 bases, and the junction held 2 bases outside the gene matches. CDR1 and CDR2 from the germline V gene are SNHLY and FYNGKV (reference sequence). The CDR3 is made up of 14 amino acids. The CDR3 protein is CASSLNWGGYEQYF. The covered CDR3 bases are TGTGCCAGCAGCTTAAACTGGGGGGGGTATGAACAGTAC. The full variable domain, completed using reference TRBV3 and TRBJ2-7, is GPKVLQIPSHQIIDMGQMVTLNCDPVSNHLYFYWYKQILGQQMEFLVNFYNGKVMEKSKLFKDQFSVERPDGSYFTLKIQPTALEDSAVYFCASSLNWGGYEQYFGPGTRLTVL.

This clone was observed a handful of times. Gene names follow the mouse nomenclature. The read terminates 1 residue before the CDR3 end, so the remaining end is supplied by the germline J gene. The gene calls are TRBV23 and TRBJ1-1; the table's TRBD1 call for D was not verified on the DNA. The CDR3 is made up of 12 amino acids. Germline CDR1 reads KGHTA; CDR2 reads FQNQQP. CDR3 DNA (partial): TGCTCCAGCAGAAACAGGAACACAGAAGTCTTC. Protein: CSSRNRNTEVF. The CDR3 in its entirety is CSSRNRNTEVFF.

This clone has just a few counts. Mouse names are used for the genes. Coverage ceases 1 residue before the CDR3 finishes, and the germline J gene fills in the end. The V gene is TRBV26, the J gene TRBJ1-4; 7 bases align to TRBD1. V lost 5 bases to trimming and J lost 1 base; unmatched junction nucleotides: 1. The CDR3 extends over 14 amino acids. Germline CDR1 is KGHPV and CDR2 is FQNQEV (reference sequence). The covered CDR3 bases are TGTGCCAGCAGTTGGGACAGTTCCAACGAAAGATTATTT. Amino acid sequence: CASSWDSSNERLF. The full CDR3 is CASSWDSSNERLFF.

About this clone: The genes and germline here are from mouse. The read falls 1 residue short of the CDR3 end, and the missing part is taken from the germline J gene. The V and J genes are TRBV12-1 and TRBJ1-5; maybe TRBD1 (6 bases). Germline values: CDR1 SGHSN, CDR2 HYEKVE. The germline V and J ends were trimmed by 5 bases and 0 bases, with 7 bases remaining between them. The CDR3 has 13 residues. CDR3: CASWGHNNQAPLF. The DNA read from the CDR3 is TGTGCCAGCTGGGGACATAACAACCAGGCTCCGCTT. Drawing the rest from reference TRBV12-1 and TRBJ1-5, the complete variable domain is DSGVVQSPRHIIKEKGGRSVLTCIPISGHSNVVWYQQTLGKELKFLIQHYEKVERDKGFLPSRFSVQQFDDYHSEMNMSALELEDSAMYFCASWGHNNQAPLFGEGTRLSVL.

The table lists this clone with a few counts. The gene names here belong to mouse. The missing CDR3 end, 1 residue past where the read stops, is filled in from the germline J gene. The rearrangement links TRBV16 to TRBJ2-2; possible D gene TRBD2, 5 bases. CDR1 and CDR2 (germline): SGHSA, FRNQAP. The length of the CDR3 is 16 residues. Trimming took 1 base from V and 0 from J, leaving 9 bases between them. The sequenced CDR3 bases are TGTGCAAGCAGCTTAGGGGCTGGGTCAAACACCGGGCAGCTCTAC. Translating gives CASSLGAGSNTGQLY. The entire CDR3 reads CASSLGAGSNTGQLYF.

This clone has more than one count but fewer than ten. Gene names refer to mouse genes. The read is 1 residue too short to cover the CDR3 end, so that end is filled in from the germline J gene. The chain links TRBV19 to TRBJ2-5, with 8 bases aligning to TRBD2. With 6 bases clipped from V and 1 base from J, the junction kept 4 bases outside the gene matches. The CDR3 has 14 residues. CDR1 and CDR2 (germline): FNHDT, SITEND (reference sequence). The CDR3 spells CASTQLGDQDTQYF. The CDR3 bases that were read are TGTGCCAGCACCCAACTGGGGGACCAAGACACCCAGTAC.

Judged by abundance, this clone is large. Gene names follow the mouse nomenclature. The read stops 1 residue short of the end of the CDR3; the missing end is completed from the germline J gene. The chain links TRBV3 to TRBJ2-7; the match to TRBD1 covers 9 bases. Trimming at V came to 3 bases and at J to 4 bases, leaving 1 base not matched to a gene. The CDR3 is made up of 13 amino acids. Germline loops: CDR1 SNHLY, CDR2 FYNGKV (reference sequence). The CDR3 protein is CASSFGTGYEQYF. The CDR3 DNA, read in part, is TGTGCCAGCAGCTTTGGGACAGGGTATGAACAGTAC.

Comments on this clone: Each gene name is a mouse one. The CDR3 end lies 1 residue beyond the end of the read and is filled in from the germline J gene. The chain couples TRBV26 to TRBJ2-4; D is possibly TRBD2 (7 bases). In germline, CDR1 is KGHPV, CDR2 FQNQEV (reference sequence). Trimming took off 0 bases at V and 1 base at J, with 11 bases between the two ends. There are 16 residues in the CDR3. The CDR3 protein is CASSLSEGGGQNTLYF. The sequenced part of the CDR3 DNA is TGTGCCAGCAGTCTGTCGGAGGGGGGGGGTCAAAACACCTTGTAC.

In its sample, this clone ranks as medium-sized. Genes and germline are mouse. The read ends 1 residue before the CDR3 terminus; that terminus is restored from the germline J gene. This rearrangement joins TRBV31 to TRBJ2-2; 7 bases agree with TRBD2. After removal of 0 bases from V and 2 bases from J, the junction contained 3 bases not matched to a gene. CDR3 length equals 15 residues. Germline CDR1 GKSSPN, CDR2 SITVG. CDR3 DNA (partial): TGTGCCTGGAGTCTACCGGGGGGGAACACCGGGCAGCTCTAC. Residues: CAWSLPGGNTGQLY. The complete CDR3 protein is CAWSLPGGNTGQLYF.

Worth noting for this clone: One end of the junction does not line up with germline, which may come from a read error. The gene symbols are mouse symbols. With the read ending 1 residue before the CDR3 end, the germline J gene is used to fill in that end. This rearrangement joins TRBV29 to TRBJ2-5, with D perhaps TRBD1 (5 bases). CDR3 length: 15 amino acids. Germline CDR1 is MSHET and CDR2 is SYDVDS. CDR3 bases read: TGCCCTAGCAGTCCCCCAGGGTTTAACCAACACACCCAGTAC. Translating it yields CPSSPPGFNQHTQY. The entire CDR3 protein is CPSSPPGFNQHTQYF.

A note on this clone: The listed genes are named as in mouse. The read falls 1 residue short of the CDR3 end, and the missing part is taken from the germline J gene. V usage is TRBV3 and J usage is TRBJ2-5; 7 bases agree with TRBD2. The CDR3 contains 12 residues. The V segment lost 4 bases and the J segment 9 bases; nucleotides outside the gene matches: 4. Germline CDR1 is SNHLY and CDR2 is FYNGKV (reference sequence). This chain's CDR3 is CASSSGLATQYF. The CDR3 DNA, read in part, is TGTGCCAGCAGCTCCGGACTGGCAACCCAGTAC. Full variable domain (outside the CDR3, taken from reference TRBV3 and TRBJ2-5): GPKVLQIPSHQIIDMGQMVTLNCDPVSNHLYFYWYKQILGQQMEFLVNFYNGKVMEKSKLFKDQFSVERPDGSYFTLKIQPTALEDSAVYFCASSSGLATQYFGPGTRLLVL.

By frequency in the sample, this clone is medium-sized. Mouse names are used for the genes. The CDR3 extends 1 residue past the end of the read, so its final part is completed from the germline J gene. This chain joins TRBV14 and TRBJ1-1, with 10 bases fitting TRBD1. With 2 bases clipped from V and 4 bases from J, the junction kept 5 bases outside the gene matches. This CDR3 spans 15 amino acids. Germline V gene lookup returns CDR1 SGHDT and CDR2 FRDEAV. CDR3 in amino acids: CASSLRQGAATEVFF. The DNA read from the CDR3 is TGTGCCAGCAGTTTAAGACAGGGGGCGGCCACAGAAGTCTTC.